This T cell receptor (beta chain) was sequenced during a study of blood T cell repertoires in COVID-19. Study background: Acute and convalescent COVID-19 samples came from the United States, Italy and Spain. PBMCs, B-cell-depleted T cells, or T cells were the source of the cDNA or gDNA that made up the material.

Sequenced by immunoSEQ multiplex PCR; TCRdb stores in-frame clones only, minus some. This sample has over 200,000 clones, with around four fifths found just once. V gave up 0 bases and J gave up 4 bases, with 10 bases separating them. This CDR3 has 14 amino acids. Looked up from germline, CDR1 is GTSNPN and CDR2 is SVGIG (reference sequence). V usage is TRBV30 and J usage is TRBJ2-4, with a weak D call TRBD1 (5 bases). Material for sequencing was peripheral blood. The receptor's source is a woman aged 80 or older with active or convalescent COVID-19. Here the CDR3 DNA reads TGTGCCTGGAGTGTACGATCAGGGAAAAACATTCAGTACTTC. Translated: CAWSVRSGKNIQYF. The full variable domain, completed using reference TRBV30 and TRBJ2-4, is SQTIHQWPATLVQPVGSPLSLECTVEGTSNPNLYWYRQAAGRGLQLLFYSVGIGQISSEVPQNLSASRPQDRQFILSSKKLLLSDSGFYLCAWSVRSGKNIQYFGAGTRLSVL.